This T cell receptor (beta chain) is from a study of control samples from healthy donors and cancer patients. Data came from immunoSEQ multiplex PCR; TCRdb stores just in-frame clones and leaves some out. The sample lists more than 100,000 clones; 80% to 95% were seen once. The CDR3 loop spans 17 amino acids. Germline V CDR1 and CDR2: SGHNT, YYREEE (reference sequence). The trim removed 1 base at V and 1 base at J, leaving 9 bases unmatched. The sequencing input was blood. The clonotype originates from a woman aged 18-30 years in good health. The chain is built from TRBV5-4 and TRBJ1-1; TRBD1 matches 8 bases. The CDR3 region is CASSLPGQGVWNTEAFF. In nucleotides, the CDR3 is TGTGCCAGCAGCTTGCCCGGACAGGGTGTATGGAACACTGAAGCTTTCTTT.